A selection of T cell receptor beta chains follows, all from one sample in a study of blood T cell repertoires in COVID-19. Clones were read by immunoSEQ multiplex PCR, and TCRdb kept only the in-frame ones, dropping some. The table has approximately 250,000 clones, 84% seen once. The sample taken for sequencing was peripheral blood. The receptors were gathered from a human donor in a cohort sampled during active COVID-19. Each CDR3 is given with its conserved first and last residue. D genes are given only for firm matches. Some rows have no size entry. The others give once, few or many, or a class for an expanded clone.

v_call: TRBV2; j_call: TRBJ2-2; clone_size: NA; cdr3_length: 13; d_call: TRBD1; cdr3_aa: CASRTGARGELFF; cdr3_nt: TGTGCCAGCCGGACAGGAGCCCGAGGGGAGCTGTTTTTT
v_call: TRBV5-1; j_call: TRBJ2-3; clone_size: once; cdr3_length: 15; d_call: NA; cdr3_aa: CASSLTTSNTDTQYF; cdr3_nt: TGCGCCAGCAGCTTAACTACCAGTAACACAGATACGCAGTATTTT
v_call: TRBV5-5; j_call: TRBJ1-1; clone_size: NA; cdr3_length: 13; d_call: NA; cdr3_aa: CASSFLLNTEAFF; cdr3_nt: TGTGCCAGCAGCTTCTTATTGAACACTGAAGCTTTCTTT
v_call: TRBV9; j_call: TRBJ2-6; clone_size: NA; cdr3_length: 19; d_call: TRBD1; cdr3_aa: CASSATGQGSFSGANVLTF; cdr3_nt: TGTGCCAGCAGCGCGACAGGACAGGGGTCGTTTTCTGGGGCCAACGTCCTGACTTTC
v_call: TRBV6-5; j_call: TRBJ1-2; clone_size: NA; cdr3_length: 14; d_call: NA; cdr3_aa: CASSYSRWSDGYTF; cdr3_nt: TGTGCCAGCAGTTACTCTCGCTGGTCGGATGGCTACACCTTC
v_call: TRBV18; j_call: TRBJ2-2; clone_size: NA; cdr3_length: 16; d_call: NA; cdr3_aa: CASSPDAGRRTGELFF; cdr3_nt: TGTGCCAGCTCACCAGATGCAGGGCGGCGGACCGGGGAGCTGTTTTTT
v_call: TRBV5-1; j_call: TRBJ2-7; clone_size: NA; cdr3_length: 14; d_call: TRBD2; cdr3_aa: CASSLAGRKGEQYF; cdr3_nt: TGCGCCAGCAGCTTGGCCGGGAGGAAAGGGGAGCAGTACTTC
v_call: TRBV14; j_call: TRBJ2-7; clone_size: NA; cdr3_length: 15; d_call: TRBD1; cdr3_aa: CASSQGQGVVYEQYF; cdr3_nt: TGTGCCAGCAGCCAGGGACAGGGGGTTGTTTACGAGCAGTACTTC
v_call: TRBV5-5; j_call: TRBJ2-7; clone_size: NA; cdr3_length: 15; d_call: NA; cdr3_aa: CASSLSFGSPYEQYF; cdr3_nt: TGTGCCAGCAGCTTGAGTTTCGGGAGCCCCTACGAGCAGTACTTC
v_call: TRBV5-8; j_call: TRBJ1-6; clone_size: NA; cdr3_length: 17; d_call: TRBD1; cdr3_aa: CASSLKSWDRRYSPLHF; cdr3_nt: TGTGCCAGCAGCTTGAAAAGTTGGGACAGACGATATTCACCCCTCCACTTT
v_call: TRBV15; j_call: TRBJ1-1; clone_size: NA; cdr3_length: 15; d_call: NA; cdr3_aa: CATSRGGSGNTEAFF; cdr3_nt: TGTGCCACCAGCAGAGGGGGTAGCGGGAACACTGAAGCTTTCTTT